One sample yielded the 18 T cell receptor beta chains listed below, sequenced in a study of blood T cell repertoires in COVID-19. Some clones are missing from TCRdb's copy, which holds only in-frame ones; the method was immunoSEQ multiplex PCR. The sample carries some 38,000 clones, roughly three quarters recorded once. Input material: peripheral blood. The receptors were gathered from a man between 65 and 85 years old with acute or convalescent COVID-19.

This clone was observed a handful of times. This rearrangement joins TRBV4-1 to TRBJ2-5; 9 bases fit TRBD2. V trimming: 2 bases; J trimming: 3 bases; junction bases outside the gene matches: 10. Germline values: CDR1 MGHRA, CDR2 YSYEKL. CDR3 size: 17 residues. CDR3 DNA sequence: TGCGCCAGCAGCCAATATAATGGAGCGGGGGGCGAAGAGACCCAGTACTTC. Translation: CASSQYNGAGGEETQYF.

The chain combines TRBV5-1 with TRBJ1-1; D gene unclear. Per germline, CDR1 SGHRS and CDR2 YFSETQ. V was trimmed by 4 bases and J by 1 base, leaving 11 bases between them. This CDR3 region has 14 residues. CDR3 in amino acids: CASSPLTSNTEAFF. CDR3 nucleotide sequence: TGCGCCAGCAGCCCCCTGACATCGAACACTGAAGCTTTCTTT. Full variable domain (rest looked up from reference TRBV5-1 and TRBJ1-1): KAGVTQTPRYLIKTRGQQVTLSCSPISGHRSVSWYQQTPGQGLQFLFEYFSETQRNKGNFPGRFSGRQFSNSRSEMNVSTLELGDSALYLCASSPLTSNTEAFFGQGTRLTVV.

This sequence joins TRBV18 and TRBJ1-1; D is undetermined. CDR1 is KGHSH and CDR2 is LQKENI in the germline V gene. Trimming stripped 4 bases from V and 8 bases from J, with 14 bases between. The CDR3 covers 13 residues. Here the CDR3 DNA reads TGTGCCAGCTCACAAACCGAACAGTTGGAAGCTTTCTTT. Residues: CASSQTEQLEAFF.

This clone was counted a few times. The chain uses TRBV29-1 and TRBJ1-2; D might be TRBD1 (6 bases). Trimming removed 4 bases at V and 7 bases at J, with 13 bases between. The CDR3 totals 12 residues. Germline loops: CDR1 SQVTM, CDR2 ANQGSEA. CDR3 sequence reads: CSVVPQGRGYTF. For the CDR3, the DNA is TGCAGCGTTGTTCCACAGGGCCGTGGCTACACCTTC.

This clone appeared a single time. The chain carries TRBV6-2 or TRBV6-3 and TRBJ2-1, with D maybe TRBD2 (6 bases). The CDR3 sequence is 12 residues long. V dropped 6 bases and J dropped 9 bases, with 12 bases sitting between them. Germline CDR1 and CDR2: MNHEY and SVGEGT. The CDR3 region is CASSRPGGEQFF. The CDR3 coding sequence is TGTGCCAGCAGCCGACCCGGGGGTGAGCAGTTCTTC.

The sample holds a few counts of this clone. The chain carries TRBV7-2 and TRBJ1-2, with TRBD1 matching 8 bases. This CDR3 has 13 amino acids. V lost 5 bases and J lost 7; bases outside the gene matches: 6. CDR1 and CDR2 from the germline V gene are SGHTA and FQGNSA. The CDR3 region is CASSPDREGGYTF. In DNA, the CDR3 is TGTGCCAGCAGCCCGGACAGGGAGGGTGGCTACACCTTC.

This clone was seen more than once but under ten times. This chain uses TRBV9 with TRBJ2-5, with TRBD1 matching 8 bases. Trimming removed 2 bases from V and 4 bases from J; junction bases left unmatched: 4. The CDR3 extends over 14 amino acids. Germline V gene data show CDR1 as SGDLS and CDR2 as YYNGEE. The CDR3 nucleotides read TGTGCCAGCAGCGTGACAGGGGTCGGAGAGACCCAGTACTTC. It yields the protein CASSVTGVGETQYF.

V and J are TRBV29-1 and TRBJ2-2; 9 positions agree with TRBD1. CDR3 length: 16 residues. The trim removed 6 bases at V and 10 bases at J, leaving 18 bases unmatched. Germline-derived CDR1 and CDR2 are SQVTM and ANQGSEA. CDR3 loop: CSVSHPRQGVRPELFF. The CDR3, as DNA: TGCAGCGTATCCCACCCGCGACAGGGGGTCCGCCCGGAGCTGTTTTTT.

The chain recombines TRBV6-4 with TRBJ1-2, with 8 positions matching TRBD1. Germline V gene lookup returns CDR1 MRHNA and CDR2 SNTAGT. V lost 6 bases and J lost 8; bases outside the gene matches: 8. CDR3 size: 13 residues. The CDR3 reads CASRGGQGGGYTF. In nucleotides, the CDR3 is TGTGCCAGCAGAGGCGGACAGGGTGGAGGCTACACCTTC.

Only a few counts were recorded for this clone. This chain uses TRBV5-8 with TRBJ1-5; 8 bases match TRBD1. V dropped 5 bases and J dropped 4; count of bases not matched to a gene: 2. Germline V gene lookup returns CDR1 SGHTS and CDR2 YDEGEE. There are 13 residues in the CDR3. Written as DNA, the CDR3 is TGTGCCAGCAGTTGGACAGGGAATCAGCCCCAGCATTTT. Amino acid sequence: CASSWTGNQPQHF.

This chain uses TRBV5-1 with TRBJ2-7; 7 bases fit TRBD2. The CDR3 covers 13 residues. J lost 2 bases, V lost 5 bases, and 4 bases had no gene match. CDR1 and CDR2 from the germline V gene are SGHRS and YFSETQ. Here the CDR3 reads CASRGGAAYEQYF. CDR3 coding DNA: TGCGCCAGCAGGGGAGGGGCCGCCTACGAGCAGTACTTC.

The CDR3 sequence: CATKASVIDEQFF. In DNA form, the CDR3 reads TGTGCCACCAAAGCGAGCGTAATCGATGAGCAGTTCTTC. J is TRBJ2-1 and V is TRBV24-1, with no clear D. Germline V gene sequence: CDR1 KGHDR, CDR2 SFDVKD. Between the trimmed V and J ends, which lost 8 bases and 8 bases, there was a span of 15 bases. This CDR3 region has 13 residues.

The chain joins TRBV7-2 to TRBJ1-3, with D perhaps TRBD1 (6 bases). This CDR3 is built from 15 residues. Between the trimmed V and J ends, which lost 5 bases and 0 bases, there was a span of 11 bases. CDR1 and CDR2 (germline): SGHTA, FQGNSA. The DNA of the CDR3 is TGTGCCAGCAGCCCCGGACAGATCTCTGGAAACACCATATATTTT. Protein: CASSPGQISGNTIYF.

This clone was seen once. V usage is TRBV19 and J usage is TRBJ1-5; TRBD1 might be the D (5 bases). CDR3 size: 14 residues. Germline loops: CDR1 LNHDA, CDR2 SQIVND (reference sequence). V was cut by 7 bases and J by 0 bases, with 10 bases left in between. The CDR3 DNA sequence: TGTGCCAGTAACAAGGGGTTTAGCAATCAGCCCCAGCATTTT. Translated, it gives CASNKGFSNQPQHF.

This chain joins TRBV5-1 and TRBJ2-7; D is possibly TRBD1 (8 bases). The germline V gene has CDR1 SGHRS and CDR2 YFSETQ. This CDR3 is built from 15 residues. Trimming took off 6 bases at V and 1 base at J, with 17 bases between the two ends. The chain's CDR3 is CASMIQGGVSYEQYF. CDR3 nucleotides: TGCGCCAGCATGATACAGGGGGGGGTATCCTACGAGCAGTACTTC. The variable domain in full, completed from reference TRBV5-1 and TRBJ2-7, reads KAGVTQTPRYLIKTRGQQVTLSCSPISGHRSVSWYQQTPGQGLQFLFEYFSETQRNKGNFPGRFSGRQFSNSRSEMNVSTLELGDSALYLCASMIQGGVSYEQYFGPGTRLTVT.

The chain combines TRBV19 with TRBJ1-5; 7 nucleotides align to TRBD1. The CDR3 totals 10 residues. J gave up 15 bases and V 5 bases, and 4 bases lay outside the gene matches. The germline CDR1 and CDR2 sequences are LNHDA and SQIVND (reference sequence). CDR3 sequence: CASSQTGWHF. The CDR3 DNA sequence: TGTGCCAGTAGTCAGACAGGGTGGCATTTT.

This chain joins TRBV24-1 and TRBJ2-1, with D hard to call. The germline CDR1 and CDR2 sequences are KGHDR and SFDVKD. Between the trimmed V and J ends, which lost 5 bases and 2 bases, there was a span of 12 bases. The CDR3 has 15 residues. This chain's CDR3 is CATSVLGGTYNEQFF. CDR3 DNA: TGTGCCACCAGTGTTCTAGGCGGAACCTACAATGAGCAGTTCTTC.

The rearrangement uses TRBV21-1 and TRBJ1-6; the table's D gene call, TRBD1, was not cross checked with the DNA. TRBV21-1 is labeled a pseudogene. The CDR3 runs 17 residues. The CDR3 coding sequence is TGTGCCAGCAAAGGCAGGGGAAACCTCTCCTATAATTCACCCCTCCACTTT. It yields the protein CASKGRGNLSYNSPLHF.